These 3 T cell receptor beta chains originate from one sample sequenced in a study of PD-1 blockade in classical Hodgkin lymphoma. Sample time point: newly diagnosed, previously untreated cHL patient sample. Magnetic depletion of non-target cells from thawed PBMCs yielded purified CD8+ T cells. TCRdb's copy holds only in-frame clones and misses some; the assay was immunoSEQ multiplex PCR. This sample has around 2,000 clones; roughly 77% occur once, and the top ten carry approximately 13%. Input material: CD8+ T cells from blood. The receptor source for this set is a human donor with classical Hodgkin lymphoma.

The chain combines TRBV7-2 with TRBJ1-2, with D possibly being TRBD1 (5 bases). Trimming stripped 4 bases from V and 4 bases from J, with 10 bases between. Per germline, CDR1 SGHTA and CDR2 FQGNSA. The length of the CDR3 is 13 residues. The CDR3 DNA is TGTGCCAGCAGCTCGACAGCCTTCTATGGCTACACCTTC. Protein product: CASSSTAFYGYTF.

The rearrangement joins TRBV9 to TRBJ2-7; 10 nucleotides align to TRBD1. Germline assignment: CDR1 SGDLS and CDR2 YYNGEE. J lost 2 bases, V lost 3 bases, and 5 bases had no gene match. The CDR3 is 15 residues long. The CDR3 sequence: CASSATGTGAYEQYF. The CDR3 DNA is TGTGCCAGCAGCGCCACCGGGACAGGGGCCTACGAGCAGTACTTC. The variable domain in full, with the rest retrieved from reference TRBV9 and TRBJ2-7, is DSGVTQTPKHLITATGQRVTLRCSPRSGDLSVYWYQQSLDQGLQFLIQYYNGEERAKGNILERFSAQQFPDLHSELNLSSLELGDSALYFCASSATGTGAYEQYFGPGTRLTVT.

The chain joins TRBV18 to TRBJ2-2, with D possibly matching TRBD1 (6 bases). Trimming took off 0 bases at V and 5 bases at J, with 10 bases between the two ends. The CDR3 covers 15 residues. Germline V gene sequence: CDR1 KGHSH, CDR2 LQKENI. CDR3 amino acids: CASSPPGARTGELFF. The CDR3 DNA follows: TGTGCCAGCTCACCACCGGGGGCGCGGACCGGGGAGCTGTTTTTT.